This T cell receptor beta chain came from a study of T-cell memory formation after mild COVID-19. The authors produced TCR alpha and TCR beta cDNA libraries with sample barcodes and UMIs by 5'RACE using constant-segment primers. TCRdb itself ran the 5' RACE reads through MiXCR, one entry per CDR3 protein. The sample includes 300,000 to 350,000 distinct CDR3 sequences, roughly 21% of them seen just once. Study-wide results and caveats: Second-wave clones peaking on day 37 lacked confirmed SARS-CoV-2 specificity. Later expanders leaned toward CD4+, whereas clones contracting from day 15 to 85 were balanced CD4/CD8.

V was pared by 5 bases and J by 2 bases, with 2 bases of the junction left unmatched. CDR1 is SEHNR, CDR2 FQNEAQ, per germline (reference sequence). The CDR3 is made up of 13 amino acids. This clonotype appeared many times. The antigen is unknown. This clonotype was sampled from a man aged 18 to 29 who had mild COVID-19 (a few samples of this study predate the infection). Cell type and time point are not known. The rearrangement joins TRBV7-9 to TRBJ1-2; the match to TRBD1 covers 7 bases. The sample comprised PBMCs or a T cell subset sorted from them (not recorded which). CDR3 amino acids: CASSLRGNYGYTF. The CDR3 DNA sequence: TGTGCCAGCAGCCTCAGGGGGAACTATGGCTACACCTTC.